Below are 27 T cell receptor beta chains sequenced from a single sample in a study of T cell repertoires in cytomegalovirus infection. TCRdb used MiXCR to reprocess the reads, holding one entry per CDR3 protein. The repertoire includes some 250,000 distinct CDR3 sequences, roughly 10% of them detected once, and around 16% sits in the top ten. The specimen was PBMCs. These receptors all stem from a human donor in good health (CMV status not recorded). Some clones in this sample may be carry-over from other donors' samples.

The sample holds many counts of this clonotype. The V gene is TRBV7-2, the J gene TRBJ1-2, with 9 bases aligning to TRBD1. This CDR3 comprises 15 residues. Germline CDR1 is SGHTA and CDR2 is FQGNSA. J lost 6 bases, V lost 3 bases, and 8 bases had no gene match. CDR3 bases: TGTGCCAGCAGCTTGATGGGACAGGGTAGCAATGGCTACACCTTC. Translation gives CASSLMGQGSNGYTF.

This clonotype was counted many times. The chain is built from TRBV7-9 and TRBJ1-1, with D unresolved. CDR1 SEHNR and CDR2 FQNEAQ come from the germline V gene (reference sequence). Trimming cost V 5 bases and J 5 bases, with 21 bases left between them. The CDR3 extends over 16 amino acids. As DNA, the CDR3 is TGTGCCAGCAGCCCGGTGACAAACATTGGGCGGACTGAAGCTTTCTTT. Protein sequence: CASSPVTNIGRTEAFF.

This clonotype came up many times. This chain connects TRBV28 to TRBJ1-5; D might be TRBD1 (6 bases). Germline V gives CDR1 MDHEN, CDR2 SYDVKM. V lost 3 bases to trimming and J lost 2 bases, with 11 bases between them. This CDR3 is built from 15 residues. The CDR3 DNA reads as TGTGCCAGCAGTTTGGGGGGGGCAGGCAATCAGCCCCAGCATTTT. Translation gives CASSLGGAGNQPQHF. Using reference TRBV28 and TRBJ1-5 for the parts outside the CDR3, the full variable domain is DVKVTQSSRYLVKRTGEKVFLECVQDMDHENMFWYRQDPGLGLRLIYFSYDVKMKEKGDIPEGYSVSREKKERFSLILESASTNQTSMYLCASSLGGAGNQPQHFGDGTRLSIL.

This rearrangement joins TRBV3-1 to TRBJ1-2; TRBD1 agrees at 7 bases. Germline V lookup: CDR1 LGHDT, CDR2 YNNKEL (reference sequence). Unmatched junction bases numbered 7, after V lost 2 bases and J lost 1 base. This CDR3 is built from 16 residues. The CDR3 nucleotides are TGTGCCAGCAGCCAATTTGGGACAGCCTATAACTATGGCTACACCTTC. Amino acids: CASSQFGTAYNYGYTF.

There are many counts of this clonotype. This rearrangement joins TRBV7-2 to TRBJ2-7, with D maybe TRBD1 (5 bases). This CDR3 is built from 15 residues. Germline assignment: CDR1 SGHTA and CDR2 FQGNSA. V was cut by 0 bases and J by 5 bases, with 14 bases left in between. This chain's CDR3 is CASSLAGQGLHEQYF. DNA of the CDR3: TGTGCCAGCAGCTTAGCCGGTCAGGGATTACACGAGCAGTACTTC.

This clonotype was counted many times. The CDR3 coding sequence is TGTGCCAGCAGCTTGGCAGGGGTGTACACCATATATTTT. As protein: CASSLAGVYTIYF. The chain employs TRBV5-6 and TRBJ1-3, with D possibly TRBD1 on 6 matching bases. This CDR3 has 13 residues. Germline CDR1 SGHDT, CDR2 YYEEEE. The V end was cut by 0 bases, the J end by 8 bases, with 9 bases between.

This clonotype was detected ten times or more. V usage is TRBV20-1 and J usage is TRBJ2-1, with 11 positions matching TRBD2. The trim removed 6 bases at V and 3 bases at J, leaving 10 bases unmatched. The CDR3 is 16 amino acids. CDR1 is DFQATT and CDR2 is SNEGSKA in the germline V gene (reference sequence). CDR3 sequence reads: CSAAGTSGSIYNEQFF. CDR3 nucleotides: TGCAGTGCGGCAGGGACTAGCGGTTCCATCTACAATGAGCAGTTCTTC.

This clonotype was counted only a few times. CDR3 nucleotides: TGTGCCAGCAGCCTTCGGACTAGCGGGAGGGTTAACAATGAGCAGTTCTTC. Translating it yields CASSLRTSGRVNNEQFF. V is TRBV14 and J is TRBJ2-1, with 15 positions matching TRBD2. V lost 4 bases to trimming and J lost 5 bases; unmatched junction nucleotides: 6. The CDR3 is made up of 17 amino acids. Looked up from germline, CDR1 is SGHDN and CDR2 is FVKESK.

There are many counts of this clonotype. This rearrangement joins TRBV7-3 to TRBJ2-1; 10 positions match TRBD2. CDR1 and CDR2 from the germline V gene are SGHTA and FQGTGA. The J segment lost 8 bases and the V segment lost 3 bases, leaving 4 bases of the junction unmatched. The CDR3 extends over 14 amino acids. CDR3: CASSLGLAFDEQFF. CDR3 DNA: TGTGCCAGCAGCTTGGGACTAGCGTTCGATGAGCAGTTCTTC.

Points on this clonotype: A much larger clone is a single base away; this may be a read error. V usage is TRBV5-1 and J usage is TRBJ2-7; TRBD1 matches at 7 bases. V gave up 3 bases and J gave up 3 bases; unmatched junction bases: 6. In germline, CDR1 is SGHRS, CDR2 YFSETQ. This CDR3 is built from 14 residues. Here the CDR3 reads CASSSGTVYYEQYF. CDR3 nucleotide sequence: TGCGCCAGCAGCTCCGGGACAGTCTACTACGAGCAGTACTTC. Using reference TRBV5-1 and TRBJ2-7 for the parts outside the CDR3, the full variable domain is KAGVTQTPRYLIKTRGQQVTLSCSPISGHRSVSWYQQTPGQGLQFLFEYFSETQRNKGNFPGRFSGRQFSNSRSEMNVSTLELGDSALYLCASSSGTVYYEQYFGPGTRLTVT.

This clonotype was counted many times. This rearrangement joins TRBV7-2 to TRBJ2-1; weak D call: TRBD2 (5 bases). CDR3 length: 14 residues. Germline CDR1 is SGHTA and CDR2 is FQGNSA. V was clipped by 4 bases and J by 7 bases, with 14 bases between them. The CDR3 loop is CASSSAGSANEQFF. For the CDR3, the DNA is TGTGCCAGCAGCTCCGCGGGTTCGGCGAATGAGCAGTTCTTC.

This clonotype has just a few counts. The chain combines TRBV18 with TRBJ2-3; tentative D call: TRBD1 (6 bases). V shed 4 bases and J shed 12 bases, with 14 bases lying between them. This CDR3 comprises 12 residues. CDR1 and CDR2 (germline): KGHSH, LQKENI. CDR3 loop: CASSRPGQGQYF. The CDR3 nucleotides read TGTGCCAGCTCACGACCGGGACAAGGACAGTATTTT.

V is TRBV10-2 and J is TRBJ1-1; unclear D gene. Per the germline V gene, CDR1 is WSHSY and CDR2 is SAAADI. The CDR3 consists of 12 residues. Trimming took 1 base from V and 5 from J, leaving 5 bases between them. The chain's CDR3 is CASSEWGTEAFF. DNA for the CDR3: TGCGCCAGCAGTGAGTGGGGTACTGAAGCTTTCTTT.

In its sample, this clonotype was seen many times. The chain links TRBV3-1 to TRBJ2-7; unclear D gene. With 3 bases removed from V and 4 bases from J, the gap between germline ends came to 10 bases. The CDR3 runs to 13 residues. Germline lookup yields CDR1 LGHDT and CDR2 YNNKEL (reference sequence). CDR3 loop: CASSHLSGYEQYF. DNA for the CDR3: TGTGCCAGCAGCCATCTGAGTGGTTACGAGCAGTACTTC.

This clonotype was observed many times. The chain employs TRBV7-2 and TRBJ1-2; no reliable D call. Germline CDR1 and CDR2: SGHTA and FQGNSA. V was shortened by 0 bases and J by 5 bases, with 7 bases between the two germline ends. The CDR3 totals 13 residues. For the CDR3, the DNA is TGTGCCAGCAGCTTAGCGGTTGAGTATGGCTACACCTTC. Translating it yields CASSLAVEYGYTF.

To note about this clonotype: This could be a read error, since a much larger clone is one nucleotide away. V usage is TRBV7-6 and J usage is TRBJ2-7; 7 bases are shared with TRBD1. Germline-derived CDR1 and CDR2 are SGHVS and FNYEAQ. CDR3 length: 15 amino acids. CDR3 loop: CTSSKRQGSSYEQYF. The CDR3 DNA reads TGTACCAGCAGCAAAAGACAGGGAAGCTCCTACGAGCAGTACTTC.

The sample holds many counts of this clonotype. This chain joins TRBV7-6 and TRBJ2-1, with 7 bases lining up with TRBD1. Germline V CDR1 and CDR2: SGHVS, FNYEAQ. V dropped 9 bases and J dropped 4; count of bases not matched to a gene: 12. This CDR3 comprises 15 residues. CDR3 nucleotides: TGTGCCAGTTTACCCGGGACAGCCTTTTACAATGAGCAGTTCTTC. Encoded protein: CASLPGTAFYNEQFF.

The J gene is TRBJ1-1, the V gene TRBV18; D is possibly TRBD1 (6 bases). CDR3 length: 13 residues. Per the germline V gene, CDR1 is KGHSH and CDR2 is LQKENI. V was trimmed by 2 bases and J by 6 bases, leaving 10 bases between them. The CDR3 sequence: CASSPSRGAEAFF. Here the CDR3 DNA reads TGTGCCAGCTCACCATCCAGGGGTGCTGAAGCTTTCTTT. The whole variable domain, filled in from reference TRBV18 and TRBJ1-1, reads NAGVMQNPRHLVRRRGQEARLRCSPMKGHSHVYWYRQLPEEGLKFMVYLQKENIIDESGMPKERFSAEFPKEGPSILRIQQVVRGDSAAYFCASSPSRGAEAFFGQGTRLTVV.

This clonotype was detected ten times or more. The V call is TRBV28, the J call TRBJ2-1; D gene uncertain. The V end lost 3 bases, the J end lost 4 bases, and 13 bases lay between the germline ends. The CDR3 is 15 amino acids. CDR1 and CDR2 (germline): MDHEN, SYDVKM. In nucleotides, the CDR3 is TGTGCCAGCAGTTTGATGTGGGAAGGTTACAATGAGCAGTTCTTC. Residues: CASSLMWEGYNEQFF.

This clonotype was found many times. This chain connects TRBV7-2 to TRBJ2-4; 14 nucleotides match TRBD2. The CDR3 contains 18 residues. In germline, CDR1 is SGHTA, CDR2 FQGNSA. V gave up 2 bases and J gave up 6 bases; unmatched junction bases: 9. As DNA, the CDR3 is TGTGCCAGCAGCTTATCCCGACTAGCGGGGGGGGGAGGAAACATTCAGTACTTC. Its translation is CASSLSRLAGGGGNIQYF.

This clonotype was picked up many times. The chain carries TRBV7-6 and TRBJ1-5; D unresolved. The V end was cut by 8 bases, the J end by 6 bases, with 26 bases between. From germline, CDR1 is SGHVS and CDR2 FNYEAQ. The CDR3 runs 17 residues. In DNA, the CDR3 is TGTGCCAGCTCCCCGGGAGGAGGGAGGACCGGAGGTCAGCCCCAGCATTTT. Amino acid sequence: CASSPGGGRTGGQPQHF.

This clonotype was recorded at least ten times. The rearrangement uses TRBV7-8 and TRBJ1-2; possibly TRBD1 for D (5 bases). V lost 1 base to trimming and J lost 2 bases, with 8 bases between them. The germline V gene has CDR1 SGHVS and CDR2 FQNEAQ. The CDR3 contains 14 residues. As DNA, the CDR3 is TGTGCCAGCAGCTTAGTCAGGGAAAACTATGGCTACACCTTC. It codes for CASSLVRENYGYTF.

At least ten counts were recorded for this clonotype. The chain is built from TRBV7-4 and TRBJ2-5; 7 bases are a match to TRBD2. The CDR3 runs 15 residues. Germline V gives CDR1 SGHVT, CDR2 SQSDAQ. V trimming: 2 bases; J trimming: 4 bases; junction bases outside the gene matches: 7. CDR3 bases: TGTGCCAGCAGCTTAAACGCGGGAGCGGGAGAGACCCAGTACTTC. Protein sequence: CASSLNAGAGETQYF.

Ten or more counts support this clonotype. In DNA, the CDR3 is TGTGCCGGGGACCCAAAGGACACCGGGGAGCTGTTTTTT. It specifies CAGDPKDTGELFF. The J gene is TRBJ2-2, the V gene TRBV7-4; D tentatively fits TRBD1 or TRBD2 (5 bases each). Trimming took 11 bases from V and 3 from J, leaving 13 bases between them. Germline CDR1 reads SGHVT; CDR2 reads SQSDAQ. CDR3 length: 13 amino acids.

CDR3 bases: TGTGCCAGCAGCTTCCCAGGGCCTGAGCAGTTCTTC. Its protein is CASSFPGPEQFF. This rearrangement joins TRBV7-9 to TRBJ2-1, with a weak D call TRBD1 (5 bases). V dropped 3 bases and J dropped 9 bases, with 9 bases sitting between them. The germline V gene has CDR1 SEHNR and CDR2 FQNEAQ (reference sequence). The CDR3 totals 12 residues.

This chain links TRBV5-1 with TRBJ2-5; the match to TRBD2 covers 8 bases. Germline CDR1 reads SGHRS; CDR2 reads YFSETQ. This CDR3 is built from 14 residues. Germline trimming cut 1 base from V and 6 bases from J; bases unmatched to any gene: 5. The CDR3 bases are TGCGCCAGCAGCTTGAGTAGCGGGATGCAGACCCAGTACTTC. Translation: CASSLSSGMQTQYF.

This clonotype was detected ten times or more. The chain employs TRBV7-2 and TRBJ2-2; 8 bases fit TRBD1. Per the germline V gene, CDR1 is SGHTA and CDR2 is FQGNSA. V shed 0 bases and J 7 bases; nucleotides not matched to a gene: 7. This CDR3 has 16 amino acids. CDR3 coding DNA: TGTGCCAGCAGCTTAGCGCAGGGGGCCACGGGCGGGGAGCTGTTTTTT. It codes for CASSLAQGATGGELFF.